The rows below give T cell receptor beta chains drawn from one sample of a study of technical replicates of blood from several donors. TCRdb's copy holds only in-frame clones and misses some; the assay was immunoSEQ multiplex PCR. Here the sample spans fewer than 90,000 clones, around 93% being singletons. Sequencing was done on a sample of T cells isolated from PBMCs. These receptors all stem from a human donor in good health. Both conserved end residues are part of each CDR3. The D gene is left open where the match is weak.

>TRBV5-1|TRBJ1-2|NA
TGCGCCAGCAGCTTGGGGGGGTGGACAGCACCCCGGGACTATGGCTACACCTTC
CASSLGGWTAPRDYGYTF
>TRBV14|TRBJ2-6|NA
TGTGCCAGCAGCCTCTTCTCTGGGGCCAACGTCCTGACTTTC
CASSLFSGANVLTF
>TRBV28|TRBJ2-3|NA
NA
CAGWDYNCTDTQYF
>TRBV5-1|TRBJ1-4|TRBD1
TGCGCCAGCAGCCGCGGACAGGGGGAAAAACTGTTTTTT
CASSRGQGEKLFF
>TRBV15|TRBJ1-5|NA
TGTGCCACCAGCCCGATGAGGGTCCTTTATAGCAATCAGCCCCAGCATTTT
CATSPMRVLYSNQPQHF
>TRBV5-4|TRBJ1-4|NA
TGTGCCAGCAGCTTGCACCCAACTCGGAATGAAAAACTGTTTTTT
CASSLHPTRNEKLFF
>TRBV30|TRBJ2-6|NA
TGTGCCTGGAGTATTGGGGGGGCCCTATCTGGGGCCAACGTCCTGACTTTC
CAWSIGGALSGANVLTF
>TRBV5-6|TRBJ2-1|NA
TGTGCCAGCAGCTTGATTGTAGTCGGCGGTGAGCAGTTCTTC
CASSLIVVGGEQFF
>TRBV11-1|TRBJ2-7|NA
TGTGCCAGCAGCTTTGGGCAGGGGGGAACCTACGAGCAGTACTTC
CASSFGQGGTYEQYF
>TRBV5-6|TRBJ2-6|NA
TGTGCCAGCAGCTTGGTGGGTCAGCGTACTTTCTCTGGGGCCAACGTCCTGACTTTC
CASSLVGQRTFSGANVLTF
>TRBV5-1|TRBJ2-7|NA
TGCGCCAGCAGCGTAAAACAGGGCAACGAGCAGTACTTC
CASSVKQGNEQYF
>TRBV12-5|TRBJ1-1|TRBD1
TGTGCTAGTGGTTTGGTAGTATCAGGGGGCGACGTGGAAGCTTTCTTT
CASGLVVSGGDVEAFF
>TRBV27|TRBJ1-4|TRBD1
TGTGCCAGCAGTGCGAAGACAGGGAGAGACGAAAAACTGTTTTTT
CASSAKTGRDEKLFF
>TRBV28|TRBJ2-7|NA
TGTGCCAGCAGTTCACCGGGACACGGCGATTACGAGCAGTACTTC
CASSSPGHGDYEQYF
>TRBV4-1|TRBJ2-7|NA
TGCGCCAGCAGCCAAGATTACGCAGACTTCTACGAGCAGTACTTC
CASSQDYADFYEQYF
>TRBV9|TRBJ2-1|NA
TGTGCCAGCGCAGGCTCCTACAATGAGCAGTTCTTC
CASAGSYNEQFF
>TRBV11-2|TRBJ2-3|TRBD1
TGTGCCAGCAGCTTAGGACCCCAAAAAGGACAGGAGGGCACAGATACGCAGTATTTT
CASSLGPQKGQEGTDTQYF
>TRBV5-1|TRBJ2-3|NA
TGCGCCAGCAGCTTGCCCCCCGGGGGAGTTTTGGTTCAGTCAGATACGCAGTATTTT
CASSLPPGGVLVQSDTQYF
>TRBV2|TRBJ2-1|NA
TGTGCCAGCAGGGAGGACAGTGCCGGTGAGCAGTTCTTC
CASREDSAGEQFF
>TRBV7-9|TRBJ2-2|TRBD1
TGTGCCAGCAGCCCCCGGGGGACAGGGGCAAACACCGGGGAGCTGTTTTTT
CASSPRGTGANTGELFF
>TRBV5-1|TRBJ1-2|NA
TGCGCCAGCAGCTCTACCCCCGGGAGTAACTATGGCTACACCTTC
CASSSTPGSNYGYTF
>TRBV19|TRBJ1-6|NA
TGTGCCTCGACAGCGACAGCGAATTCACCCCTCCACTTT
CASTATANSPLHF